Following are 4 T cell receptor beta chains from one sample sequenced in a study of shared clonotypes between healthy human individuals. Cells designated naive CD8 were CD45RO-negative and were positively selected for CCR7, with terminally differentiated effector memory CD45RA+ cells excluded. Using immunoSEQ multiplex PCR, the repertoire was profiled, and TCRdb retains in-frame clones only, with some absent. The sample holds about 2.1 million clones, roughly 95% seen once. The sequenced sample was naive CD8+ T cells from PBMCs. The receptors originated from a young man in good health. Some clones in this sample may be carry-over from other donors' samples.

The genes are TRBV27 and TRBJ1-2; 7 nucleotides line up with TRBD1. This CDR3 has 14 residues. The V gene end was trimmed by 5 bases and the J gene end by 8 bases; junction bases not matched to a gene: 11. Looked up from germline, CDR1 is MNHEY and CDR2 is SMNVEV (reference sequence). CDR3 region: CASSPDRVLLGYTF. CDR3 sequence (DNA): TGTGCCAGCAGTCCAGACAGGGTTTTATTGGGCTACACCTTC.

This chain joins TRBV28 and TRBJ2-1, with 14 bases fitting TRBD2. The CDR3 loop spans 16 amino acids. Germline CDR1 is MDHEN and CDR2 is SYDVKM. Losses at the gene ends were 5 bases for V and 7 bases for J; bases not matched to a gene: 7. CDR3: CASSTSGLAGGNEQFF. CDR3 coding DNA: TGTGCCAGCAGTACCTCAGGACTAGCGGGAGGAAATGAGCAGTTCTTC.

The chain uses TRBV6-1 and TRBJ1-5, with no clear D. V lost 3 bases, J lost 6 bases, and 9 bases lay in between. This CDR3 has 13 residues. Germline CDR1 reads MNHNS; CDR2 reads SASEGT. The chain's CDR3 is CASSEQTGQPQHF. CDR3 DNA sequence: TGTGCCAGCAGTGAGCAGACCGGTCAGCCCCAGCATTTT.

This clone was counted once. The chain recombines TRBV28 with TRBJ2-7, with 8 bases identical to TRBD2. The CDR3 runs 15 residues. V was pared by 6 bases and J by 5 bases, with 12 bases of the junction left unmatched. Germline-derived CDR1 and CDR2 are MDHEN and SYDVKM. The CDR3 DNA follows: TGTGCCAGCAGCTACGGCTCGGGAGGGCGTCACGAGCAGTACTTC. Its protein is CASSYGSGGRHEQYF.